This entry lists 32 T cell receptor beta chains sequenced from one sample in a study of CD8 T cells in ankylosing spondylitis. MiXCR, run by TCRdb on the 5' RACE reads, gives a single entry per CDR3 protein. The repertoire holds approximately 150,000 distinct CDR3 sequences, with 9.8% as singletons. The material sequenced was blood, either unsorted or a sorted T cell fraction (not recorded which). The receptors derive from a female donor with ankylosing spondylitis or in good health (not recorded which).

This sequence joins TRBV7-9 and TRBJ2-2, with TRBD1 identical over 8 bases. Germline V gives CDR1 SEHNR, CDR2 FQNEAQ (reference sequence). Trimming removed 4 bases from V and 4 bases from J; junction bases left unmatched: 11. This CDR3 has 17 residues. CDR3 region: CASSWTLRQGITGELFF. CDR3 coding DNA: TGTGCCAGCAGCTGGACCCTAAGACAGGGGATCACCGGGGAGCTGTTTTTT.

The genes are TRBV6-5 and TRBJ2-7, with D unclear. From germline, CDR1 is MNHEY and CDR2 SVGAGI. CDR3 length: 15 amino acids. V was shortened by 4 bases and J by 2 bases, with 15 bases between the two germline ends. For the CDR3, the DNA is TGTGCCAGCAGTTGGTCTGCTGACCCTACCTACGAGCAGTACTTC. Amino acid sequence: CASSWSADPTYEQYF.

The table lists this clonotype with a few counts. For the CDR3, the DNA is TGTGCCACCAGCAGAGATGCCACAGATGAAGCTTTCTTT. It yields the protein CATSRDATDEAFF. This chain joins TRBV15 and TRBJ1-1; no definite D call. Trimming removed 0 bases at V and 7 bases at J, with 9 bases between. Per germline, CDR1 LNHNV and CDR2 YYDKDF (reference sequence). The CDR3 has 13 residues.

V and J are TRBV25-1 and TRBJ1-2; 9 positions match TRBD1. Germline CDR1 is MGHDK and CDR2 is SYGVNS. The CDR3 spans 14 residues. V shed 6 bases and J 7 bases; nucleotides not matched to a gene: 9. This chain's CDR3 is CASSLGTGSFGYTF. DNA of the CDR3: TGTGCCAGCAGCCTCGGGACAGGGTCTTTTGGCTACACCTTC.

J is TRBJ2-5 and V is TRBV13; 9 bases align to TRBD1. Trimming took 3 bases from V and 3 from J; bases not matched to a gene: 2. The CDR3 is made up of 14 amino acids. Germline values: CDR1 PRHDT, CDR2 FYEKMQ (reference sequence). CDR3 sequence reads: CASSFRDREETQYF. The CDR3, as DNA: TGTGCCAGCAGCTTTAGGGACAGGGAAGAGACCCAGTACTTC. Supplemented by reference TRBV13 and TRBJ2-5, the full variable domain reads AAGVIQSPRHLIKEKRETATLKCYPIPRHDTVYWYQQGPGQDPQFLISFYEKMQSDKGSIPDRFSAQQFSDYHSELNMSSLELGDSALYFCASSFRDREETQYFGPGTRLLVL.

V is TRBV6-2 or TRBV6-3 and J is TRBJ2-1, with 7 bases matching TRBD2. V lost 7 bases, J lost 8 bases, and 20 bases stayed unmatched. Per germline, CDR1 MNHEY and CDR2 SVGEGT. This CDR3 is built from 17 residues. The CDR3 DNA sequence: TGTGCCAGCAAAACCCCAGCTGGCGGGAGAAGGGTGGATGAGCAGTTCTTC. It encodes CASKTPAGGRRVDEQFF.

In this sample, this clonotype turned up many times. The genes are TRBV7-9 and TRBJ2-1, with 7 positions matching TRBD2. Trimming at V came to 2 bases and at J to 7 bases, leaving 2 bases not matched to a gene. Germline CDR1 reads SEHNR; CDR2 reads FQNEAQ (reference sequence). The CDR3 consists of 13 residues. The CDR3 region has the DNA TGTGCCAGCAGCTTAACAGCGGGAAATGAGCAGTTCTTC. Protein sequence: CASSLTAGNEQFF.

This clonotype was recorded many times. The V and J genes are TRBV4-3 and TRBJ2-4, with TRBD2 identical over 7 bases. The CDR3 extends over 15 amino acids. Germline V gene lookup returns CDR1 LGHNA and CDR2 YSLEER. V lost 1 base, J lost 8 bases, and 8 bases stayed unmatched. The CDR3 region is CASSQADGRRDIQYF. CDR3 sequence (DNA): TGCGCCAGCAGCCAAGCAGACGGGAGGAGGGACATTCAGTACTTC.

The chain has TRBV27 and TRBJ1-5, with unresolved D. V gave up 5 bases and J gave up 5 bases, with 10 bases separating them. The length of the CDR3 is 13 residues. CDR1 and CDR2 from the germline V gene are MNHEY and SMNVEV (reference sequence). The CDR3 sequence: CASSPVGHQPQHF. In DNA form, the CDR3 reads TGTGCCAGCAGTCCGGTCGGCCATCAGCCCCAGCATTTT.

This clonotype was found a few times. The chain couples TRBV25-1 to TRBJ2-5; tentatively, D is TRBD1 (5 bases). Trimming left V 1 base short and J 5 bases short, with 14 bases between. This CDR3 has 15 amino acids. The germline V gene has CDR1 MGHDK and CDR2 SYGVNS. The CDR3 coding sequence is TGTGCCAGCAGTGAATTAGAGGACATCCCCGAGACCCAGTACTTC. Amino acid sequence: CASSELEDIPETQYF.

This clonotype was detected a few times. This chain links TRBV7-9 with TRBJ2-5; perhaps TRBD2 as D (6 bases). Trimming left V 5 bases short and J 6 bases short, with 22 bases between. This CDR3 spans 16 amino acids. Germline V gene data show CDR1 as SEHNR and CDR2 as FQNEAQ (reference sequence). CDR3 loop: CASSPPLGRREKTQYF. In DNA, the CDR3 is TGTGCCAGCAGCCCCCCCCTCGGCCGACGGGAGAAGACCCAGTACTTC.

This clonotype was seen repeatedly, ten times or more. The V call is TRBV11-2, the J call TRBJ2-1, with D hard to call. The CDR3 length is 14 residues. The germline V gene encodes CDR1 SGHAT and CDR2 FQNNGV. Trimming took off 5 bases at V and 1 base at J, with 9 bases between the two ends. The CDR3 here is CASSPMGSYNEQFF. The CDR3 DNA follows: TGTGCCAGCAGCCCAATGGGGTCCTACAATGAGCAGTTCTTC. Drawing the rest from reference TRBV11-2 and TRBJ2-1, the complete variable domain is EAGVAQSPRYKIIEKRQSVAFWCNPISGHATLYWYQQILGQGPKLLIQFQNNGVVDDSQLPKDRFSAERLKGVDSTLKIQPAKLEDSAVYLCASSPMGSYNEQFFGPGTRLTVL.

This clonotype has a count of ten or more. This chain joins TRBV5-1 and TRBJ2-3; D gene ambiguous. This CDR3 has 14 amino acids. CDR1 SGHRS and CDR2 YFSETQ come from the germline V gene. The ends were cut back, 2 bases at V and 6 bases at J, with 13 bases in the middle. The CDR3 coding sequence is TGCGCCAGCAGCTTCAATAGGCCTGAGGATACGCAGTATTTT. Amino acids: CASSFNRPEDTQYF.

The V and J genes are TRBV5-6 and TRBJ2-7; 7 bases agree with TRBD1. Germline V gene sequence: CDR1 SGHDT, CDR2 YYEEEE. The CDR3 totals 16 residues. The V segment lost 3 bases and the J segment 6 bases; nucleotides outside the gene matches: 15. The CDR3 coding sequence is TGTGCCAGCAGCTCACCCAATGACAGGGACGACGGCGAGCAGTACTTC. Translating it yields CASSSPNDRDDGEQYF.

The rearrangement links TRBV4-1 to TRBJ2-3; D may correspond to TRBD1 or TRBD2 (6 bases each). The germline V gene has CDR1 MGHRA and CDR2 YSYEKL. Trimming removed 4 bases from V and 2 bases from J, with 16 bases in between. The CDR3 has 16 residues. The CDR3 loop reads CASSLPVRGATDTQYF. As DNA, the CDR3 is TGCGCCAGCAGCCTCCCAGTGAGGGGGGCCACAGATACGCAGTATTTT.

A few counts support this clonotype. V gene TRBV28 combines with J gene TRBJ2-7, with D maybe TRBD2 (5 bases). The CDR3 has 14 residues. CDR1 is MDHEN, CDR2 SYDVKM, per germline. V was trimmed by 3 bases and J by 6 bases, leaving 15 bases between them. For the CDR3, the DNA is TGTGCCAGCAGTTTTTCGCGGACTCGCGGCGAGCAGTACTTC. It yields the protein CASSFSRTRGEQYF.

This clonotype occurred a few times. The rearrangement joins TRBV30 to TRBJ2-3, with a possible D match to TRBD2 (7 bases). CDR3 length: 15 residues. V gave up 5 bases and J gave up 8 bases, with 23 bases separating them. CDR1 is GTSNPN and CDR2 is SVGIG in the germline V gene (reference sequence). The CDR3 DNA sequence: TGTGCCTGGGGAGGTTTGGGGGGGCCGGACGGTACGCAGTATTTT. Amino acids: CAWGGLGGPDGTQYF.

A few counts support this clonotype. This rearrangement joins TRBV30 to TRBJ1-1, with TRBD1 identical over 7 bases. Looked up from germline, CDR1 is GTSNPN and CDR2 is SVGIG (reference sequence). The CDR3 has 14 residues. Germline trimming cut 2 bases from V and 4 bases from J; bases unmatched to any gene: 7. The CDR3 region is CAWSTRGRPTEAFF. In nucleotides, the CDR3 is TGTGCCTGGAGTACAAGGGGGCGCCCCACTGAAGCTTTCTTT. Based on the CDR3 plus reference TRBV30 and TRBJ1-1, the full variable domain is SQTIHQWPATLVQPVGSPLSLECTVEGTSNPNLYWYRQAAGRGLQLLFYSVGIGQISSEVPQNLSASRPQDRQFILSSKKLLLSDSGFYLCAWSTRGRPTEAFFGQGTRLTVV.

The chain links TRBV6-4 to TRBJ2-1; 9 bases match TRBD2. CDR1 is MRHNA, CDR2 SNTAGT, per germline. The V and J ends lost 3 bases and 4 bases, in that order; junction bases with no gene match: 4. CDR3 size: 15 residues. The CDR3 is CASSEASGEYNEQFF. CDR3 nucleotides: TGTGCCAGCAGTGAAGCTAGCGGGGAATACAATGAGCAGTTCTTC.

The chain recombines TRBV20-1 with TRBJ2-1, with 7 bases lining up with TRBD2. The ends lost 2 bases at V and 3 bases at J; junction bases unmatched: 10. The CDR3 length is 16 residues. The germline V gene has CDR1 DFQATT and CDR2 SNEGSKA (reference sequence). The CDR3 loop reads CSARSPTLAVYNEQFF. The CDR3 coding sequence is TGCAGTGCTAGATCCCCCACCCTAGCGGTCTACAATGAGCAGTTCTTC.

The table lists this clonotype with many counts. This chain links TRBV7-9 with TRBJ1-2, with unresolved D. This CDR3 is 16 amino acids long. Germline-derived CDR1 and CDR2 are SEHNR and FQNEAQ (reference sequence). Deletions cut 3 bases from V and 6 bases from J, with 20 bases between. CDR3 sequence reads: CASSFGSQYTLNGYTF. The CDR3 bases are TGTGCCAGCAGCTTCGGCTCACAATACACTTTAAATGGCTACACCTTC.

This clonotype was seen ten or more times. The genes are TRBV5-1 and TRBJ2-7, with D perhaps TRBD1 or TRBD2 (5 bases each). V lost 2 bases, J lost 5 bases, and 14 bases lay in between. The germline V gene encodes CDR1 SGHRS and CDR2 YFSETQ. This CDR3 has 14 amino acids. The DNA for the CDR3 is TGCGCCAGCAGCTTCGCCGGGACCGGTGACGAGCAGTACTTC. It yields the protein CASSFAGTGDEQYF.

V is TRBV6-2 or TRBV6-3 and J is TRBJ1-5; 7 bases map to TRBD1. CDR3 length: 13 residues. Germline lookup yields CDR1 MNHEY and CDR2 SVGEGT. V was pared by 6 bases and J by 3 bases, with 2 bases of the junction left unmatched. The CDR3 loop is CASRGQNNQPQHF. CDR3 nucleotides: TGTGCCAGCAGGGGACAGAACAATCAGCCCCAGCATTTT.

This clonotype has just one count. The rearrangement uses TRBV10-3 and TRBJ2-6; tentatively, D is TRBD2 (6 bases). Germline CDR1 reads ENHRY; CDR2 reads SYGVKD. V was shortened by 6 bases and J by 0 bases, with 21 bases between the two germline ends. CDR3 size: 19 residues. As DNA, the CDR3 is TGTGCCATCAGCCCTTGGGAGGACACCGCACCCTCTGGGGCCAACGTCCTGACTTTC. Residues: CAISPWEDTAPSGANVLTF.

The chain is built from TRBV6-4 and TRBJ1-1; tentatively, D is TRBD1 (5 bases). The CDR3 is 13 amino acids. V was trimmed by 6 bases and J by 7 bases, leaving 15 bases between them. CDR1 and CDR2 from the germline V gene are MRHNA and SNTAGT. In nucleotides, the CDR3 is TGTGCCAGCAGGGGAGCGCGGGGCGGTGAAGCTTTCTTT. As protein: CASRGARGGEAFF.

CDR3 amino acids: CATSDPRVMGTGELFF. The CDR3 DNA reads as TGTGCCACCAGTGATCCTAGGGTCATGGGGACCGGGGAGCTGTTTTTT. The gene calls are TRBV24-1 and TRBJ2-2; the D is unclear. This CDR3 has 16 residues. Trimming left V 3 bases short and J 5 bases short, with 15 bases between. From germline, CDR1 is KGHDR and CDR2 SFDVKD.

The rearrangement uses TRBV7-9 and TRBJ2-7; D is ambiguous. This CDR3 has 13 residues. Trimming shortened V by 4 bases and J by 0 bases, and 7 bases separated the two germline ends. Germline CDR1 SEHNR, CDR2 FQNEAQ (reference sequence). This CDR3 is CASSSQYSYEQYF. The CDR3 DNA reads TGTGCCAGCAGCTCTCAATACTCCTACGAGCAGTACTTC.

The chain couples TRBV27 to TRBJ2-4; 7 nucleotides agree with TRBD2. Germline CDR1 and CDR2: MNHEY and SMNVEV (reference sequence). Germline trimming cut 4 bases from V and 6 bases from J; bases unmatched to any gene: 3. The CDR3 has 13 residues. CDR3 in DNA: TGTGCCAGCAGTTGGGGGGAGGGAAACATTCAGTACTTC. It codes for CASSWGEGNIQYF.

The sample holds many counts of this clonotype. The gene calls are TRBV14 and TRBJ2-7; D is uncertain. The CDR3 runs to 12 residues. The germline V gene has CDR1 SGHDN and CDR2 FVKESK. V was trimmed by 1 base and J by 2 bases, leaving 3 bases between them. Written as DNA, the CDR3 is TGTGCCAGCAGCCAAGTCCCCTACGAGCAGTACTTC. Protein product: CASSQVPYEQYF.

The chain's CDR3 is CASSPSGTGTTDTQYF. The CDR3 DNA sequence: TGTGCCAGCAGCCCTAGTGGGACAGGGACCACAGATACGCAGTATTTT. This chain uses TRBV28 with TRBJ2-3; 9 positions agree with TRBD1. Germline V gives CDR1 MDHEN, CDR2 SYDVKM. The CDR3 totals 16 residues. Trimming at V came to 6 bases and at J to 2 bases, leaving 9 bases not matched to a gene. Full variable domain (rest looked up from reference TRBV28 and TRBJ2-3): DVKVTQSSRYLVKRTGEKVFLECVQDMDHENMFWYRQDPGLGLRLIYFSYDVKMKEKGDIPEGYSVSREKKERFSLILESASTNQTSMYLCASSPSGTGTTDTQYFGPGTRLTVL.

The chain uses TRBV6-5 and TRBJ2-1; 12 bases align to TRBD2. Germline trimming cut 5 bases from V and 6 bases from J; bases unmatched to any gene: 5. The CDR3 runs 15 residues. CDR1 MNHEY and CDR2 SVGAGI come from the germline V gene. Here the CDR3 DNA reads TGTGCCAGCAGTAACCTAGCGGGAGGGCTCAATGAGCAGTTCTTC. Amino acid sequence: CASSNLAGGLNEQFF.

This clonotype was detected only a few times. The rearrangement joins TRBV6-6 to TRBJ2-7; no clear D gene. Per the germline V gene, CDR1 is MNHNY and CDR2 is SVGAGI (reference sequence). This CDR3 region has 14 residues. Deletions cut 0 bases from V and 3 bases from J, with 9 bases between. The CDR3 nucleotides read TGTGCCAGCAGTTACTCTGGTTTCTACTACGAGCAGTACTTC. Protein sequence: CASSYSGFYYEQYF.